Listed below are T cell receptor beta chains from one sample, sequenced in a study of blood T cells in healthy people across ages. Using its own MiXCR run on the 5' RACE reads, TCRdb lists one record per CDR3 protein. The sample consists of some 1.5 million distinct CDR3 sequences, roughly 28% of them appearing once. The specimen was blood. These receptors were taken from a woman aged 30 to 39 in good health. CDR3s include the opening cysteine and the closing phenylalanine or tryptophan. The D gene is left open where the match is weak. Size tells how often a clone was seen (once, few, many) or the class of an expanded clone, and some rows leave it out.

J,D,V,size,DNA,CDR3
TRBJ2-1,TRBD2,TRBV5-1,.,TGCGCCAGCAGCTTGCCGACTAGCGGGGGGGACGACAATGAGCAGTTCTTC,CASSLPTSGGDDNEQFF
TRBJ2-1,TRBD2,TRBV2,few,TGTGCCAGCAGTGTTACTAGCGGGGCCGTCGGCGAGCAGTTCTTC,CASSVTSGAVGEQFF
TRBJ1-2,.,TRBV12-5,few,TGTGCTAGTGGTTTTTCAGATGGCTACACCTTC,CASGFSDGYTF
TRBJ2-5,.,TRBV10-3,few,TGTGCCATCAGTGACGAGGGATACTCTCAAGAGACCCAGTACTTC,CAISDEGYSQETQYF
TRBJ2-1,.,TRBV6-5,.,TGTGTCAGCAGTTACGAGGGGTTCTCCTACAATGAGCGGTTCTTC,CVSSYEGFSYNERFF
TRBJ2-7,TRBD1,TRBV7-2,.,TGTGCCAGCAGCTTAGAGACAGGGGGTTTCAATGAGCAGTACTTC,CASSLETGGFNEQYF
TRBJ2-5,.,TRBV9,few,TGTGCCAGCAGCGTAGGCGGGGCGGGGCAAGAGACCCAGTACTTC,CASSVGGAGQETQYF
TRBJ2-7,TRBD1,TRBV5-8,.,TGTGCCAGCAGCTTGGCCCCGGGACAGGGCTCCTACAAGCAGTACTTC,CASSLAPGQGSYKQYF
TRBJ2-7,TRBD1,TRBV7-9,few,TGTGCCAGCAGCCGGACAGGGCTCCACGAGCAGTACTTC,CASSRTGLHEQYF
TRBJ2-1,TRBD1,TRBV29-1,.,TGCAGCGGACTGACAGGGGCCTACGAGCAGTTCTTC,CSGLTGAYEQFF
TRBJ2-5,.,TRBV6-6,many,TGTGCCAGCTGCCCCCCCGGAGGTGAGACCCAGTACTTC,CASCPPGGETQYF
TRBJ1-3,.,TRBV28,.,TGTGCCGGGTCGCCGGGGGGGTCGTACTCTGGAAACACCATATATTTT,CAGSPGGSYSGNTIYF
TRBJ1-6,.,TRBV12-3/TRBV12-4,few,TGTGCCAGCAGTTCCCCAGGAATCTATAATTCACCCCTCCACTTT,CASSSPGIYNSPLHF
TRBJ2-1,TRBD2,TRBV5-5,many,TGTGCCAGCAGCTTGGCGGGGGGACCGGGAAGTATTTACAATGAGCAGTTCTTC,CASSLAGGPGSIYNEQFF
TRBJ1-1,.,TRBV5-1,.,TGCGCCAGCAGCTTGTACACGGTGAACACTGAAGCTTTCTTT,CASSLYTVNTEAFF
TRBJ2-1,.,TRBV6-2/TRBV6-3,.,TGTGCCAGCAGTTATCCCAGCGGGTTTCCCTACAATGAGCAGTTCTTC,CASSYPSGFPYNEQFF
TRBJ1-1,.,TRBV12-3/TRBV12-4,.,TGTGCCAGCGACCTTGGCACGAACACTGAAGCTTTCTTT,CASDLGTNTEAFF
TRBJ2-1,TRBD2,TRBV15,few,TGTGCCACCTCACTAGCGACCTACTACAATGAGCAGTTCTTC,CATSLATYYNEQFF
TRBJ1-5,TRBD1,TRBV20-1,few,TGCAGTGCTAGTGGGGGACAGGGAAATCAGCCCCAGCATTTT,CSASGGQGNQPQHF
TRBJ1-2,.,TRBV12-3/TRBV12-4,few,TGTGCCGGCAGCCCCTCCGGTGGGCGTGAGGAGTCCTATGGCTACACCTTC,CAGSPSGGREESYGYTF
TRBJ2-1,.,TRBV24-1,few,TGTGCCACCAGTGCCCCCGGGACACTTAACGAGCAGTTCTTC,CATSAPGTLNEQFF
TRBJ2-4,TRBD1,TRBV20-1,few,TGCAGTGCGGACCGGGACAGGGGGCGTCGGGGCATTCAGTACTTC,CSADRDRGRRGIQYF
TRBJ2-2,.,TRBV11-2,.,TGTGCCAGCAGATCACAGGCGAACACCGGGGAGCTGTTTTTT,CASRSQANTGELFF
TRBJ2-3,.,TRBV7-8,few,TGTGCCAGCAGCTTATATGCGGACTCTAGCACAGATACGCAGTATTTT,CASSLYADSSTDTQYF
TRBJ2-1,TRBD2,TRBV25-1,.,TGTGCCAGCAGTGAAGCTAGCGGAGGCTCCTACAATGAGCAGTTCTTC,CASSEASGGSYNEQFF
TRBJ2-7,TRBD2,TRBV6-2/TRBV6-3,.,TGTGCCAGCAGCTCTACTAGCGGGAGGTGCTACGAGCAGTACTTC,CASSSTSGRCYEQYF
TRBJ2-3,.,TRBV7-9,few,TGTGCCAGCAGCCAGACAGACTACACAGATACGCAGTATTTT,CASSQTDYTDTQYF
TRBJ2-2,.,TRBV5-1,.,TGCGCCAGCAGCACCTCCGGGACTCTGAACACCGGGGAGCGGTTTTTT,CASSTSGTLNTGERFF
TRBJ2-7,.,TRBV20-1,.,TGCAGTGCTAGTCCAGGCCCCGCGTACGAGCAGTACTTC,CSASPGPAYEQYF
TRBJ1-6,TRBD1,TRBV6-5,.,TGTGCCAGCAGTTACGGGACAGATAATAATTCACCCCTCCACTTT,CASSYGTDNNSPLHF
TRBJ2-1,.,TRBV6-6,many,TGTGCCAGCAGGGGGGCCAATCGAAATGAGCAGTTCTTC,CASRGANRNEQFF
TRBJ2-7,.,TRBV9,many,TGTGCCAGCAGCGTAGGGGCGAACTACGAGCAGTACTTC,CASSVGANYEQYF
TRBJ2-7,.,TRBV18,.,TGTGCCTCCCGGGGATTAGGACAGGAGGGAGGCGAGCAGTACTTC,CASRGLGQEGGEQYF
TRBJ1-2,.,TRBV29-1,.,TGCAGCGTTGATCCGGAGAAGGGTGGCTACACCTTC,CSVDPEKGGYTF
TRBJ2-5,.,TRBV2,many,TGTGCCAGCAGTGAATGGGGGACAAACCAAGAGACCCAGTACTTC,CASSEWGTNQETQYF
TRBJ2-3,TRBD2,TRBV7-9,few,TGTGCCAGCAGCTTACGGACTAGCGGGAGTGGAGGAGATACGCAGTATTTT,CASSLRTSGSGGDTQYF
TRBJ2-1,.,TRBV27,.,TGTGCCAGCAGTTGGCAGGACTCCTACAATGAGCAGTTCTTC,CASSWQDSYNEQFF
TRBJ2-1,.,TRBV27,few,TGTGCCAGCAGTTTCAGGCTCTACAATGAGCAGTTCTTC,CASSFRLYNEQFF
TRBJ2-7,.,TRBV7-8,many,TGTGCCAGCAGCTTAAGCAAGGGGTCATTCTACGAGCAGTACTTC,CASSLSKGSFYEQYF
TRBJ2-5,.,TRBV11-2,few,TGTGCCAGCAGCTTCCTAGGTGTCCGGGCTCCCGAGGAGGAGACCCAGTACTTC,CASSFLGVRAPEEETQYF
TRBJ1-5,.,TRBV12-3/TRBV12-4,few,TGTGCCAGCAGTTTGGGAGGGGCTCGTCAGCCCCAGCATTTT,CASSLGGARQPQHF
TRBJ2-5,.,TRBV20-1,few,TGCAGTGCTAGAGATTCCCGGGGCCCCGGTCGAAGGGAGACCCAGTACTTC,CSARDSRGPGRRETQYF
TRBJ2-1,.,TRBV2,few,TGTGCCACCTCACAGGGAGGGAATGAGCAGTTCTTC,CATSQGGNEQFF
TRBJ2-1,.,TRBV11-2,.,TGTGCCAGCAGCTTTTTCGCGGGGCCCAATGAGCAGTTCTTC,CASSFFAGPNEQFF
TRBJ2-7,.,TRBV11-2,many,TGTGCCAGCGGAGCTGGTCAATTCTACGAGCAGTACTTC,CASGAGQFYEQYF
TRBJ1-1,.,TRBV29-1,.,TGCAGCGTTGAGGAGGACAGAATGAACACTGAAGCTTTCTTT,CSVEEDRMNTEAFF
TRBJ2-5,.,TRBV5-1,few,TGCGCCAGCAGCCTGTCGTCCCCTTCACAAGAGACCCAGTACTTC,CASSLSSPSQETQYF
TRBJ1-2,.,TRBV3-1,.,TGTGCCAGCAGCCAAGAGACGAGGGGCTACACCTTC,CASSQETRGYTF
TRBJ1-3,.,TRBV6-5,.,TGTGCCAGCAGGAGCTTTGGCTCTGGAAACACCATATATTTT,CASRSFGSGNTIYF